This passage covers 13 T cell receptor beta chains from one sample sequenced in a study of blood T cells in healthy people across ages. Primed by a sample-barcoded 5' primer and a J-beta primer mix, a second PCR proceeded for roughly 6 to 12 cycles. MiXCR, applied by TCRdb to the 5' RACE reads, yields one record per CDR3 protein. This table has some 1,500,000 distinct CDR3 sequences, roughly 43% appearing once. Material for sequencing was blood. Every receptor here comes from a woman aged 18-29 years in good health.

In its sample, this clonotype was seen once. The V gene is TRBV29-1, the J gene TRBJ2-7; 7 nucleotides line up with TRBD2. Per the germline V gene, CDR1 is SQVTM and CDR2 is ANQGSEA. The CDR3 spans 12 residues. The V and J ends lost 2 bases and 7 bases, in that order; junction bases with no gene match: 5. Here the CDR3 DNA reads TGCAGCGTTGAACGGGAGGCTCGAGAGCAGTACTTC. Translating gives CSVEREAREQYF.

The rearrangement links TRBV6-5 to TRBJ1-1; D possibly corresponds to TRBD1 (6 bases). CDR3 length equals 14 residues. Germline lookup yields CDR1 MNHEY and CDR2 SVGAGI. Trimming left V 6 bases short and J 7 bases short, with 18 bases between. The chain's CDR3 is CASRTQGAGGEAFF. CDR3 nucleotides: TGTGCCAGCAGAACACAGGGCGCGGGGGGTGAAGCTTTCTTT.

V usage is TRBV28 and J usage is TRBJ2-3, with 10 bases aligning to TRBD2. The V segment lost 5 bases and the J segment 4 bases; nucleotides outside the gene matches: 15. In germline, CDR1 is MDHEN, CDR2 SYDVKM. CDR3 size: 18 residues. The CDR3 nucleotides read TGTGCCAGCAGTGCCCCCACCTTCTCTAGCGGGAGTTCAGATACGCAGTATTTT. Translated: CASSAPTFSSGSSDTQYF. The variable domain in full, completed from reference TRBV28 and TRBJ2-3, reads DVKVTQSSRYLVKRTGEKVFLECVQDMDHENMFWYRQDPGLGLRLIYFSYDVKMKEKGDIPEGYSVSREKKERFSLILESASTNQTSMYLCASSAPTFSSGSSDTQYFGPGTRLTVL.

In the case of this clonotype: The junction departs from germline at one end; a sequencing error may be responsible. The genes are TRBV6-5 and TRBJ2-4; 10 nucleotides agree with TRBD2. The J call may be wrong; the DNA end is better matched by TRBJ2-5. Germline loops: CDR1 MNHEY, CDR2 SVGAGI. The CDR3 extends over 16 amino acids. The DNA for the CDR3 is TGCGCCAGCAGTTACGGGAGCGGGAGGGCCGGGGAGACCCAGTACTTC. Protein sequence: CASSYGSGRAGETQYF.

This clonotype occurred a few times. The rearrangement links TRBV6-2 or TRBV6-3 to TRBJ2-3; TRBD2 agrees at 9 bases. After removal of 3 bases from V and 0 bases from J, the junction contained 4 bases not matched to a gene. The germline gives CDR1 MNHEY, CDR2 SVGEGT. The CDR3 has 16 amino acids. CDR3: CASSYLLAGSTDTQYF. CDR3 nucleotides: TGTGCCAGCAGTTATTTGCTAGCGGGGAGCACAGATACGCAGTATTTT.

This clonotype turned up a few times. This sequence joins TRBV20-1 and TRBJ2-3; 8 bases fit TRBD1. V lost 1 base to trimming and J lost 3 bases; unmatched junction nucleotides: 6. Germline lookup yields CDR1 DFQATT and CDR2 SNEGSKA (reference sequence). CDR3 size: 15 residues. Here the CDR3 DNA reads TGCAGTGCTAGAGTAGACAGGGGTGGGACAGATACGCAGTATTTT. This codes for CSARVDRGGTDTQYF.

The chain is built from TRBV7-6 and TRBJ2-2; D possibly corresponds to TRBD2 (5 bases). Trimming took off 3 bases at V and 0 bases at J, with 14 bases between the two ends. Germline CDR1 is SGHVS and CDR2 is FNYEAQ. This CDR3 spans 17 amino acids. The CDR3 here is CASSFFVDGANTGELFF. CDR3 bases: TGTGCCAGCAGCTTTTTCGTCGACGGGGCGAACACCGGGGAGCTGTTTTTT.

This clonotype was seen at least ten times. The V and J genes are TRBV5-1 and TRBJ2-7, with D unresolved. V was shortened by 0 bases and J by 3 bases, with 13 bases between the two germline ends. The V gene's germline CDR1 is SGHRS and CDR2 YFSETQ. The CDR3 covers 15 residues. The CDR3, as DNA: TGCGCCAGCAGCTTGGAACCTGACGTGCACTACGAGCAGTACTTC. It codes for CASSLEPDVHYEQYF.

This clonotype has only a few counts. The chain has TRBV20-1 and TRBJ2-1; 9 nucleotides align to TRBD1. The J segment lost 6 bases and the V segment lost 1 base, leaving 7 bases of the junction unmatched. This CDR3 spans 15 amino acids. Germline CDR1 reads DFQATT; CDR2 reads SNEGSKA (reference sequence). The chain's CDR3 is CSARGGTGTFNEQFF. The CDR3 bases are TGCAGTGCTAGAGGGGGGACAGGGACGTTCAATGAGCAGTTCTTC.

The genes are TRBV6-5 and TRBJ1-1; no clear D. The CDR3 runs to 16 residues. Per germline, CDR1 MNHEY and CDR2 SVGAGI. Trimming took off 0 bases at V and 1 base at J, with 12 bases between the two ends. The CDR3, as DNA: TGTGCCAGCAGTTACTCGAGGATCCCGGGGAACACTGAAGCTTTCTTT. Translation: CASSYSRIPGNTEAFF.

This clonotype occurred a few times. This chain joins TRBV6-5 and TRBJ1-1; TRBD1 aligns across 7 bases. This CDR3 is built from 16 residues. J was trimmed by 3 bases and V by 6 bases; bases with no gene match: 13. Per germline, CDR1 MNHEY and CDR2 SVGAGI. CDR3 sequence: CASRPWTGQGDTEAFF. In DNA form, the CDR3 reads TGTGCCAGCAGGCCTTGGACAGGCCAAGGGGACACTGAAGCTTTCTTT.

V and J are TRBV7-9 and TRBJ2-4; TRBD1 matches 9 bases. CDR3 length equals 17 residues. V dropped 5 bases and J dropped 1; count of bases not matched to a gene: 9. Germline CDR1 SEHNR, CDR2 FQNEAQ (reference sequence). The CDR3 DNA reads TGTGCCAGCAGCCCCGACGGAGGGACAGGGGCCAAAAACATTCAGTACTTC. Protein product: CASSPDGGTGAKNIQYF.

The chain employs TRBV11-3 and TRBJ2-7; a possible D gene is TRBD2 (6 bases). V was clipped by 4 bases and J by 2 bases, with 12 bases between them. This CDR3 region has 14 residues. Germline V gene data show CDR1 as SGHNT and CDR2 as YENEEA. CDR3 sequence (DNA): TGTGCCAGCAGCTCAAGCCGGGAGACCTACGAGCAGTACTTC. This gives the protein CASSSSRETYEQYF.